This T cell receptor beta chain is drawn from a study of identical twins. TCRdb recomputed calls from the 5' RACE reads with MiXCR, one row per CDR3 protein. The sample lists approximately 620,000 distinct CDR3 sequences; about 9.4% were seen once. This clonotype was detected only a few times. Its antigen is unknown. The V gene's germline CDR1 is SGDLS and CDR2 YYNGEE. There are 16 residues in the CDR3. The V segment lost 0 bases and the J segment 4 bases; nucleotides outside the gene matches: 6. The study, taken as a whole, reports: The abundant beta clonotypes from cord blood had fewer insertions, and memory repertoires had none of this. Alpha sequences out of frame and shared by twins had excess low generation probability.

These same records also appear under a second study, on yellow fever vaccine responses in identical twins.

The source material was PBMCs. The chain combines TRBV9 with TRBJ2-5, with TRBD1 matching 10 bases. The receptor was isolated from a woman younger than 35 in good health. The CDR3 is CASSVVGQGSGETQYF. The CDR3 DNA reads TGTGCCAGCAGCGTAGTGGGACAGGGGTCTGGAGAGACCCAGTACTTC.